This TCR beta chain comes out of a study of cytomegalovirus exposure and HLA in healthy donors. Study-level points and caveats: Whilst most TCR sequences proved rare, a subset of public TCRs occurred across many donors. Among donors in an Asian-associated ancestry cluster, a later analysis reportedly found fewer N-insertions than the roughly 610-donor mean. Donor immune exposure was known only as CMV serostatus. It was reported that the classifier diagnosed cytomegalovirus status with high specificity and sensitivity in both the original and validation cohorts.

Primers included in the PCR were 60 Vbeta and 13 Jbeta primers. Profiling relied on immunoSEQ multiplex PCR, and the TCRdb table lists in-frame clones only, not all of them. The table records 200,000 or so clones, more than 75% of them present only once. In regard to this clone: Its matching antigen is unknown.

The ends were cut back, 10 bases at V and 3 bases at J, with 7 bases in the middle. This CDR3 region has 12 residues. Germline CDR1 KGHSH, CDR2 LQKENI. The TCR originated in a woman between 45 and 60 years old in good health and CMV-seropositive. The chain carries TRBV18 and TRBJ1-6; D not certain. Sample: PBMCs. In nucleotides, the CDR3 is TGTGCCACCTTTAACTATAATTCACCCCTCCACTTT. This sequence encodes CATFNYNSPLHF. The whole variable domain, remainder taken from reference TRBV18 and TRBJ1-6, is NAGVMQNPRHLVRRRGQEARLRCSPMKGHSHVYWYRQLPEEGLKFMVYLQKENIIDESGMPKERFSAEFPKEGPSILRIQQVVRGDSAAYFCATFNYNSPLHFGNGTRLTVT.